This TCR beta chain was recorded in a study of T cells in Graves' hyperthyroidism and ophthalmopathy. V was shortened by 2 bases and J by 8 bases, with 15 bases between the two germline ends. The CDR3 contains 14 residues. Germline CDR1 and CDR2: MNHNS and SASEGT. This clonotype appeared many times. RNA transcripts yielded amplified TCR beta CDR3 regions. HTBI primers were used for first-round RT-PCR of the TCR CDR3. TCRdb reprocessed the multiplex PCR reads via MiXCR and lists one record per CDR3 protein. The sample lists approximately 560,000 distinct CDR3 sequences; 15% to 19% were seen once. Orbital computed tomography and thyroid ultrasound, together with serum TRAb and thyroxine and clinical symptoms, were used for diagnoses. Fresh peripheral blood, roughly 10 ml, was the source of the PBMCs.

This chain links TRBV6-1 with TRBJ1-2; D uncertain. The clonotype comes from a woman younger than 45 with Graves' hyperthyroidism. The sequencing sample was made of blood. CDR3 sequence reads: CASSENPSPTGYTF. The DNA of the CDR3 is TGTGCCAGCAGTGAAAATCCTTCCCCGACAGGCTACACCTTC.